This T cell receptor beta chain was found in a study of early T cells in non-severe SARS-CoV-2 infection. The wider study: The input, bulk RNA from unsorted whole blood, was sequenced, and chains were unpaired.

This clonotype appeared many times. Its antigen is unknown. CDR1 is MRHNA and CDR2 is SNTAGT in the germline V gene. Between the trimmed V and J ends, which lost 0 bases and 2 bases, there was a span of 11 bases. The CDR3 runs 16 residues. Individual cDNA molecules received unique molecular identifiers during library preparation. MiXCR, run by TCRdb on the 5' RACE reads, gives a single entry per CDR3 protein. This repertoire shows approximately 65,000 distinct CDR3 sequences, approximately 14% found once; its top ten account for over 13%. General study findings and limits: Anti-spike CD8 specificities were favored by VDJdb matching, whose results missed private and CD4 specificities.

Sequenced material: whole blood. This sequence was found in an adult who was a healthcare worker with PCR-confirmed SARS-CoV-2 infection or an uninfected control (not recorded which). This rearrangement joins TRBV6-4 to TRBJ2-1; TRBD1 is a possible D gene (6 bases). The CDR3, as DNA: TGTGCCAGCAGTGACTCGGGCAGGGGTACCTACAATGAGCAGTTCTTC. This sequence encodes CASSDSGRGTYNEQFF.